A selection of T cell receptor beta chains follows, all from one sample in a study of T cell responses to AZD1222 COVID-19 vaccine. TCRdb's copy holds only in-frame clones and misses some; the assay was immunoSEQ multiplex PCR. The table has roughly 96,000 clones, roughly 90% seen once; the top ten hold 2.5% to 3%. Sequencing was performed on peripheral blood, taken on day 0 of AZD1222 vaccination. Receptors originate from an adult in good health. The CDR3 runs from the conserved cysteine through the conserved F or W. The D gene is left open where the match is weak.

D	V	J	CDR3
NA	TRBV10-2	TRBJ1-1	CASSESGGVSLNTEAFF
TRBD2	TRBV20-1	TRBJ2-1	CSASYGGSGNENEQFF
TRBD2	TRBV3-1/TRBV3-2	TRBJ2-7	CASSQGVLAGRSLQYF
NA	TRBV27	TRBJ2-7	CASSPAGYEQYF
NA	TRBV2	TRBJ1-5	CASSESNRPNQPQHF
NA	TRBV6-5	TRBJ1-3	CASSYGVNSGNTIYF
NA	TRBV7-6	TRBJ2-1	CASSPRSSTGRNNEQFF
NA	TRBV5-5	TRBJ1-2	CASSFAGNMDYGYTF
NA	TRBV29-1	TRBJ1-3	CSVGVGGNTIYF
TRBD1	TRBV28	TRBJ1-2	CASSFPGTAANYGYTF
NA	TRBV28	TRBJ2-7	CASSFKGPWAGDTYEQYF
NA	TRBV27	TRBJ1-6	CASSFRGWSSYNSPLHF
NA	TRBV28	TRBJ2-1	CASNTITRGSHNEQFF
TRBD1	TRBV2	TRBJ1-5	CASSEFSSGTGYSQPQHF
NA	TRBV5-1	TRBJ1-1	CASGLGLSGTEAFF
TRBD2	TRBV7-9	TRBJ2-7	CASSFRVSPGTSGVGEQYF
NA	TRBV12-3/TRBV12-4	TRBJ1-5	CASRGTTDQPQHF
TRBD1	TRBV5-5	TRBJ1-1	CASSLEGATEAFF
NA	TRBV27	TRBJ1-3	CASSLGGEAGNTIYF
NA	TRBV28	TRBJ1-5	CASRSHLTGRNQPQHF
TRBD1	TRBV5-8	TRBJ1-4	CASSPRQGRQEKLFF
NA	TRBV7-2	TRBJ2-1	CASSYLGTSYNEQFF
NA	TRBV7-3	TRBJ1-1	CASSATLDTEAFF
TRBD1	TRBV7-2	TRBJ1-2	CASRPTGGGGYTF
NA	TRBV28	TRBJ2-3	CASSLTDTDTQYF
TRBD1	TRBV6-1	TRBJ1-6	CASSENFIGTGGSPLHF
NA	TRBV29-1	TRBJ2-1	CSVVGNLYNEQFF
NA	TRBV10-1	TRBJ1-2	CASSETHHLGHGYTF
NA	TRBV7-9	TRBJ2-2	CASSLKPSVGELFF
NA	TRBV6-5	TRBJ2-3	CASRPGLSTDTQYF
NA	TRBV5-1	TRBJ2-3	CASSFETDTQYF
NA	TRBV29-1	TRBJ1-2	CSVLGDSYGYTF
NA	TRBV7-9	TRBJ2-3	CASSLGLASTDTQYF
NA	TRBV30	TRBJ2-7	CAWSVSAFYEQYF
TRBD2	TRBV9	TRBJ2-1	CASSPGTSGYNEQFF
TRBD1	TRBV6-2/TRBV6-3	TRBJ2-5	CASSYSGGAKTQYF
NA	TRBV18	TRBJ2-7	CASSADRPTLYEQYF
TRBD1	TRBV2	TRBJ1-4	CASSLAGQINEKLFF
NA	TRBV9	TRBJ1-1	CASSVYPDTEAFF
NA	TRBV28	TRBJ1-1	CASNEGAAEAFF
NA	TRBV7-6	TRBJ2-7	CASSRSGTYEQYF
NA	TRBV20-1	TRBJ2-7	CSAARAVQYF
NA	TRBV11-2	TRBJ2-3	CASSLGGSVKADTQYF
TRBD2	TRBV7-9	TRBJ2-2	CASSQLAGDFRNTGELFF
TRBD2	TRBV28	TRBJ2-4	CASSFPAGAGIIQYF
TRBD2	TRBV10-2	TRBJ2-7	CASSGGYGNEQYF
NA	TRBV4-3	TRBJ2-1	CASSQGGYEQFF
NA	TRBV9	TRBJ2-7	CASSASGTQQDEQYF
NA	TRBV28	TRBJ1-3	CASSQRVGVANTIYF